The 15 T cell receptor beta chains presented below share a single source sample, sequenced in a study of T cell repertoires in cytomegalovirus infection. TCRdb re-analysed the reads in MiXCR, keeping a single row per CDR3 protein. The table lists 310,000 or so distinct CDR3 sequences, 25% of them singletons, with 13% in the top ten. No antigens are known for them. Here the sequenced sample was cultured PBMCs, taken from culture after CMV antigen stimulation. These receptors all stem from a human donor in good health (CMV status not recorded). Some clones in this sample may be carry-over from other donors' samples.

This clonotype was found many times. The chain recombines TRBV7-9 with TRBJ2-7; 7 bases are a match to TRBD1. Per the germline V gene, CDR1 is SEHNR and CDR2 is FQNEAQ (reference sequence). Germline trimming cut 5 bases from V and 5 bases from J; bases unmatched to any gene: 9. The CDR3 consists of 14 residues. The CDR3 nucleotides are TGTGCCAGCAGCCCGCCGGGACAGACCAACGAGCAGTACGTC. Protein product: CASSPPGQTNEQYV.

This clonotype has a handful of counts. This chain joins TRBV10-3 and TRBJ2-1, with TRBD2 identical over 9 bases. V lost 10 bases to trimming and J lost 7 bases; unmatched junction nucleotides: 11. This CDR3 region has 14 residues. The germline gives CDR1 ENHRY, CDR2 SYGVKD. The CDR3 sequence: CATEGGRARNEQFF. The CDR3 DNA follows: TGTGCCACAGAGGGCGGGAGGGCCAGGAATGAGCAGTTCTTC.

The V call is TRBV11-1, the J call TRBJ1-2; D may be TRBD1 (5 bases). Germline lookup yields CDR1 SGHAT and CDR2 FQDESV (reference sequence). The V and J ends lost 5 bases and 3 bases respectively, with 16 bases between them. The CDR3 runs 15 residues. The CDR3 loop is CASSTGLRAYYGYTF. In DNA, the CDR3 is TGTGCCAGCAGCACAGGCCTGAGAGCTTACTATGGCTACACCTTC.

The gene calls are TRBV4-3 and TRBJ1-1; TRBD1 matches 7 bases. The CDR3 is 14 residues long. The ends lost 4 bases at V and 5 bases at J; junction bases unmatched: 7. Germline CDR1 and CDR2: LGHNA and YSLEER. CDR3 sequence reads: CASSRQTGETEAFF. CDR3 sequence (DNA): TGCGCCAGCAGCCGCCAAACAGGGGAAACTGAAGCTTTCTTT.

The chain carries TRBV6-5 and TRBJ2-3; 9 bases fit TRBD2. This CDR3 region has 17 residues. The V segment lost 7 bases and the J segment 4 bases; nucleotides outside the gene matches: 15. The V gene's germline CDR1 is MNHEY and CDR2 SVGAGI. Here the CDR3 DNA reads TGTGCCAGCACCCTTTTCCCGGGAGCGGGAGGTGCAGATACGCAGTATTTT. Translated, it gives CASTLFPGAGGADTQYF.

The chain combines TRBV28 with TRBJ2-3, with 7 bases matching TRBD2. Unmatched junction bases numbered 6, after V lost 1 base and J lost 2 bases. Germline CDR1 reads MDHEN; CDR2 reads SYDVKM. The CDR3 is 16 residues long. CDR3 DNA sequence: TGTGCCAGCAGTTTATTTCGGGGGAGGGCCACAGATACGCAGTATTTT. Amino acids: CASSLFRGRATDTQYF.

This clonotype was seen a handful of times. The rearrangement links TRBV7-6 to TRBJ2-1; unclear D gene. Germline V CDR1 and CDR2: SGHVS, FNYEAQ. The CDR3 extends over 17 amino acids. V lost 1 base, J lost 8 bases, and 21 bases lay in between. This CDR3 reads CASSLGDRGPAHHEQFF. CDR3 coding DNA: TGTGCCAGCAGCTTAGGTGATCGAGGACCGGCACACCATGAGCAGTTCTTC.

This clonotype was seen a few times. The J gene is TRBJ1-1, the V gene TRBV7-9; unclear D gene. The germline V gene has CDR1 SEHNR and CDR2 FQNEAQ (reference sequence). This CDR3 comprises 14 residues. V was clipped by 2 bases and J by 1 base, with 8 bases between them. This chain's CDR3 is CASSLLGKNTEAFF. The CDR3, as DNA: TGTGCCAGCAGCTTATTAGGGAAGAACACTGAAGCTTTCTTT.

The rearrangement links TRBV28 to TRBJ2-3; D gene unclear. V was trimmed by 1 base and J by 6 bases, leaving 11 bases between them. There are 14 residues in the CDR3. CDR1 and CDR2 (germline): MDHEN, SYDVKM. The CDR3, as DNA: TGTGCCAGCAGTTTATCGACTTCCCAGGATACGCAGTATTTT. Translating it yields CASSLSTSQDTQYF.

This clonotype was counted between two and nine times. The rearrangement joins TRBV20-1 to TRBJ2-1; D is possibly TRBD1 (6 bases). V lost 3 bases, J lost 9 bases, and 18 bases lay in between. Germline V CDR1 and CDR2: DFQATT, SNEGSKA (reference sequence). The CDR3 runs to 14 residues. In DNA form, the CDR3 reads TGCAGTGCTAGCCCCGCTAGCAGAGGGGGTGAGCAGTTCTTC. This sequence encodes CSASPASRGGEQFF.

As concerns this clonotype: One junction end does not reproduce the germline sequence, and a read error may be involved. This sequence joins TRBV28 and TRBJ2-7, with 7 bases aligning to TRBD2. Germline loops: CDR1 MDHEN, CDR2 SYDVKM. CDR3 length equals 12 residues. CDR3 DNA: TGTGCCAGCAGTTTCCCGTCCGGGGGGTTTAACTTC. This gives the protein CASSFPSGGFNF.

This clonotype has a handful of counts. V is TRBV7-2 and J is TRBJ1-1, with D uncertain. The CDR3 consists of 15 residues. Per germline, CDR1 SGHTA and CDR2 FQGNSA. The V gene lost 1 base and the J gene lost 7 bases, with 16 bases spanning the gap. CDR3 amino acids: CASSLGAAPNYEAFF. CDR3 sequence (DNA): TGTGCCAGCAGCTTAGGTGCAGCTCCCAACTATGAAGCTTTCTTT.

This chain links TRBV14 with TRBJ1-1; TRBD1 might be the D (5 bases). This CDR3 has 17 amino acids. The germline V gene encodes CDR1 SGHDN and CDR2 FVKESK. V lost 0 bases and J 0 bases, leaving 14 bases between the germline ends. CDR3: CASSQDQGGRVNTEAFF. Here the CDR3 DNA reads TGTGCCAGCAGCCAAGATCAAGGCGGCAGGGTGAACACTGAAGCTTTCTTT.

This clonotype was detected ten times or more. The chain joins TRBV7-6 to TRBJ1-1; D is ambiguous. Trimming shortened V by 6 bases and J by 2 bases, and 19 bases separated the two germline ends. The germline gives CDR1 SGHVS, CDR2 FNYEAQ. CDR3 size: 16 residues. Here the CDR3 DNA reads TGTGCCAGCAGTCCGGACCGGTACGGACCCAACACTGAAGCTTTCTTT. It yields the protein CASSPDRYGPNTEAFF.

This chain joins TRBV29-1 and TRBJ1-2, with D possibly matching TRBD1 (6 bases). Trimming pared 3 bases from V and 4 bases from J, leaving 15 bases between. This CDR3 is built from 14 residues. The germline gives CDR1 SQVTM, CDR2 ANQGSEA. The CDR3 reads CSVDSRGASYGYTF. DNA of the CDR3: TGCAGCGTTGATAGCCGGGGGGCCAGCTATGGCTACACCTTC. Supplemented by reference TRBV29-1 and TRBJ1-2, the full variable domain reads SAVISQKPSRDICQRGTSLTIQCQVDSQVTMMFWYRQQPGQSLTLIATANQGSEATYESGFVIDKFPISRPNLTFSTLTVSNMSPEDSSIYLCSVDSRGASYGYTFGSGTRLTVV.